This T cell receptor (beta chain) was recovered during a study of T-cell reconstitution after alpha-beta-depleted transplantation in children. TCRbeta library preparation incorporated unique molecular identifiers. TCRdb fed the PCR reads into MiXCR, producing one record per CDR3 protein. The sample gives about 540,000 distinct CDR3 sequences, 18% of which show up once; over 3% is in the top ten. This clonotype was observed many times. Trimming left V 1 base short and J 0 bases short, with 4 bases between. This CDR3 contains 14 residues. Germline V CDR1 and CDR2: LGHNA, YNFKEQ. The sequence derives from a human donor who donated a stem cell graft to a child with acute lymphoblastic leukemia. This chain joins TRBV4-2 and TRBJ2-1; D is uncertain. Source: PBMCs from the stem cell graft donor, taken from the stem cell graft. CDR3 bases: TGTGCCAGCAGCCAAGGAGACTCCTACAATGAGCAGTTCTTC. Protein: CASSQGDSYNEQFF.